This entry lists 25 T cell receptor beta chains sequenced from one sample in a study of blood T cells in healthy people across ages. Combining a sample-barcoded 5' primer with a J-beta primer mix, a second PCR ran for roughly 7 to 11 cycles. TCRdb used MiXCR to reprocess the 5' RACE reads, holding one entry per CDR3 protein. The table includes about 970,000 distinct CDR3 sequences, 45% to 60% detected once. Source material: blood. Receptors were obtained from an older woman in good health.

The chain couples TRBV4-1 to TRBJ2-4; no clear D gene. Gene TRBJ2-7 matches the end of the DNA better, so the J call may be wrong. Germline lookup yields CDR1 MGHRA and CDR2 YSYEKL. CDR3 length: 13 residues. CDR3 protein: CASSQWVGYEQYF. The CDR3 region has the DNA TGCGCCAGCAGCCAATGGGTAGGGTACGAGCAGTACTTC.

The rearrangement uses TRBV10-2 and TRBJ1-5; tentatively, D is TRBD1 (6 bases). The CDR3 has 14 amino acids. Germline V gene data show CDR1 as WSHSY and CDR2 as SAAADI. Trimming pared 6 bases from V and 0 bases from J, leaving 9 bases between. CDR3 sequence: CASSTGFSNQPQHF. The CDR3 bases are TGCGCCAGCAGCACAGGGTTTAGCAATCAGCCCCAGCATTTT.

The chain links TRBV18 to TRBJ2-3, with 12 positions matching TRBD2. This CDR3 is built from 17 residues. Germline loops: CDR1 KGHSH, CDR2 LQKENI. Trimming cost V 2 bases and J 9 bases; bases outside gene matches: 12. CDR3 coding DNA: TGTGCCAGCTCACCAACACAGGCAAACCTAGCGGGAGGGACGCAGTATTTT. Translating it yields CASSPTQANLAGGTQYF.

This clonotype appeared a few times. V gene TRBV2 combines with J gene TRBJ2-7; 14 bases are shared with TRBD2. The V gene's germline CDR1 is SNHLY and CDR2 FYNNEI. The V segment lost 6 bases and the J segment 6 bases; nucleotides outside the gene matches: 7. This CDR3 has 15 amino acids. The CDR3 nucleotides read TGTGCCAGCAGACCGGGACTAGCGGGGGTTTTCGAGCAGTACTTC. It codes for CASRPGLAGVFEQYF.

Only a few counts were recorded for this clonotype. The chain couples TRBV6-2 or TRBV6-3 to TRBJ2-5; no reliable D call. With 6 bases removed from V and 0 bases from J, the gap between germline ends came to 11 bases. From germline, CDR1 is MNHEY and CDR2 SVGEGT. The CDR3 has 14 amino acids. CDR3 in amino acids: CASSQLTYQETQYF. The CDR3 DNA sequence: TGTGCCAGCAGCCAACTTACGTACCAAGAGACCCAGTACTTC.

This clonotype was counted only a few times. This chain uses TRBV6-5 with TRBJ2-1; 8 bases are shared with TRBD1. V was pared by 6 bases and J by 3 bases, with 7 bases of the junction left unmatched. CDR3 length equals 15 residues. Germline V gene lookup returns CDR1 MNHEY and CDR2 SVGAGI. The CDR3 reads CASRGGQAGYNEQFF. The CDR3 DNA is TGTGCCAGCAGAGGGGGACAGGCCGGCTACAATGAGCAGTTCTTC.

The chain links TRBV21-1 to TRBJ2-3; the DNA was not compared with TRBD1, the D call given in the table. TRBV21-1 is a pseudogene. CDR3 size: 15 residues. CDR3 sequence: CASSTTGNYPDTQYF. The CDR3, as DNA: TGTGCCAGCAGCACGACAGGGAACTACCCAGATACGCAGTATTTT.

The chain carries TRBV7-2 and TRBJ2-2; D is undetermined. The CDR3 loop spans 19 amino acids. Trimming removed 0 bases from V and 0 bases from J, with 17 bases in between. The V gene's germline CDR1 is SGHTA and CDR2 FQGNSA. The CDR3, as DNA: TGTGCCAGCAGCTTAGCGTTCGTGGTTGTCGATGCGAACACCGGGGAGCTGTTTTTT. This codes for CASSLAFVVVDANTGELFF.

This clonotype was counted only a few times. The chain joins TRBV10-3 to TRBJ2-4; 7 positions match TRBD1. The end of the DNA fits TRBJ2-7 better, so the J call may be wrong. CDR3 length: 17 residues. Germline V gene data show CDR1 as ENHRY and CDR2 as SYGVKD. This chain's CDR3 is CATTGAREGPLSYEQYF. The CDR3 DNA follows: TGTGCCACCACAGGGGCCCGAGAGGGTCCCCTCTCCTACGAGCAGTACTTC.

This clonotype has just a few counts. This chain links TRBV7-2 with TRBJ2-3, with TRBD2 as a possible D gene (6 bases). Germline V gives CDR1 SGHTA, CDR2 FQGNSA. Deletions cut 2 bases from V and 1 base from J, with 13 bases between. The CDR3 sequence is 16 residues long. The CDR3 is CASSLRASARTDTQYF. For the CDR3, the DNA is TGTGCCAGCAGCTTAAGGGCTAGCGCACGCACAGATACGCAGTATTTT.

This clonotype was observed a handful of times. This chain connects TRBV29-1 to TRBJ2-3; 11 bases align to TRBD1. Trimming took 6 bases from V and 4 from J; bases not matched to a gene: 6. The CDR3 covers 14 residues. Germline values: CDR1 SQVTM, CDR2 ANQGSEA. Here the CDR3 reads CSVGTGGGSDTQYF. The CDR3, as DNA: TGCAGCGTCGGGACAGGGGGTGGGTCAGATACGCAGTATTTT.

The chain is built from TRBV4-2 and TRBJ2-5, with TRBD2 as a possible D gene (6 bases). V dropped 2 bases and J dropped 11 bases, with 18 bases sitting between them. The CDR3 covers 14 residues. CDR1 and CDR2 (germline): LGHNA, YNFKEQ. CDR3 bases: TGTGCCAGCAGCCAACAAGCGGAACCACGGGAGCAGTACTTC. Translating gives CASSQQAEPREQYF.

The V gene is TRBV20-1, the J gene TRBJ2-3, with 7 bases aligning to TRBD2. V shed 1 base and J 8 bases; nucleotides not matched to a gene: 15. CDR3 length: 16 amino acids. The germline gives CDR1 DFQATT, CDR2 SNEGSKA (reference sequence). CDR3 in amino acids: CSARGTAGEGRGTQYF. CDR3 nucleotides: TGCAGTGCTAGAGGAACGGCGGGAGAGGGGCGGGGTACGCAGTATTTT.

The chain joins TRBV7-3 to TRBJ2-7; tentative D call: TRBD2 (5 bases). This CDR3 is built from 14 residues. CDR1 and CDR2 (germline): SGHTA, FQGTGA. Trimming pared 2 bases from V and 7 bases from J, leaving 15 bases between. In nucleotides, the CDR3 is TGTGCCAGCAGCTTAGAGTACGGGTCGGGGGAGCAGTACTTC. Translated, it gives CASSLEYGSGEQYF.

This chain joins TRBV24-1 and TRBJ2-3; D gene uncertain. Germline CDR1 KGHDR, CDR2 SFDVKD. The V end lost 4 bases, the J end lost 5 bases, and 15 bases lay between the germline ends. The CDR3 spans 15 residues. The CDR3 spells CATSEARLEGDTQYF. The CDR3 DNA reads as TGTGCCACCAGTGAAGCCCGCCTAGAAGGAGATACGCAGTATTTT.

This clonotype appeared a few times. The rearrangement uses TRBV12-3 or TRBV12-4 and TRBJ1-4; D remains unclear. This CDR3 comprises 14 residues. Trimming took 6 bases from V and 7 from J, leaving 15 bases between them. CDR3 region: CASSILPRSEKLFF. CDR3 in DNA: TGTGCCAGCAGCATCCTTCCCCGGAGTGAAAAACTGTTTTTT.

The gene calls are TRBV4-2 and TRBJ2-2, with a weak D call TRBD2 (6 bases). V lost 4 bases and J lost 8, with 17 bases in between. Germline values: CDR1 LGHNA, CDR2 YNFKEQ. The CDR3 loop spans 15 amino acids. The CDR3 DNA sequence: TGTGCCAGCAGCCCCCTGGGCATCGGGACTGGGGAGCTGTTTTTT. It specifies CASSPLGIGTGELFF.

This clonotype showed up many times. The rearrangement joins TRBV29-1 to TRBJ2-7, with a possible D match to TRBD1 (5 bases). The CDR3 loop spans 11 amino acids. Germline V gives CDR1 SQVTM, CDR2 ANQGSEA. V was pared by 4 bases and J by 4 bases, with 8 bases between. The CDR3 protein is CSVAQGYEQYF. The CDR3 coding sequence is TGCAGCGTTGCGCAGGGTTACGAGCAGTACTTC.

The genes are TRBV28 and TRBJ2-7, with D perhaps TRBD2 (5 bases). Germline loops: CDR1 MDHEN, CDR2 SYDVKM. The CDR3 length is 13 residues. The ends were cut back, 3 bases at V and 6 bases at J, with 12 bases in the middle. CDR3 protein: CASSFFEGVEQYF. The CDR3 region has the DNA TGTGCCAGCAGTTTCTTTGAGGGAGTCGAGCAGTACTTC.

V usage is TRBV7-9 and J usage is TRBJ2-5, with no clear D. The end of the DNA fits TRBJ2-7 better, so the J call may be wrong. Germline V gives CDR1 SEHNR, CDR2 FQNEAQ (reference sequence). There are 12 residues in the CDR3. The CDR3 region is CASSVGLPEQYF. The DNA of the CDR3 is TGTGCCAGCAGCGTGGGCCTTCCCGAGCAGTACTTC.

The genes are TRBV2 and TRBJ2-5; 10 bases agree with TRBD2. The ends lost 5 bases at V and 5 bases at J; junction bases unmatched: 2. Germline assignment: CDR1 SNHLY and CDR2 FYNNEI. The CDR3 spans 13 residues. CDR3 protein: CASSSSGSETQYF. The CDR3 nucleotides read TGTGCCAGCAGTTCTAGCGGGAGTGAGACCCAGTACTTC.

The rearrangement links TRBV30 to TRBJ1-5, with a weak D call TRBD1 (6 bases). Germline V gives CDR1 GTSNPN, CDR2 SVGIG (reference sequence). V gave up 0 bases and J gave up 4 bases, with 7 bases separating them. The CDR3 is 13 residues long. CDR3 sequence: CAWSVGQNQPQHF. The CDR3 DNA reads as TGTGCCTGGAGTGTAGGACAGAATCAGCCCCAGCATTTT.

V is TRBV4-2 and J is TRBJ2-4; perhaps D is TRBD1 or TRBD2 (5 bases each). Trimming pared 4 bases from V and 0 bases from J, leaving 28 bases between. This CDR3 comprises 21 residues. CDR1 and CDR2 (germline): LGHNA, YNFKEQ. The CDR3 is CASSREGSLGGKGRAKNIQYF. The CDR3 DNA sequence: TGTGCCAGCAGCCGAGAGGGCTCTCTCGGTGGGAAGGGGAGAGCCAAAAACATTCAGTACTTC.

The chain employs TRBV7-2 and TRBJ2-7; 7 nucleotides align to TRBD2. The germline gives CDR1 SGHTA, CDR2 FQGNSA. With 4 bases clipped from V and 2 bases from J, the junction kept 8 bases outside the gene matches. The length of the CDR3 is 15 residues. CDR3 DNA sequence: TGTGCCAGCAGCTGGGGGGGTGACAGAACCTACGAGCAGTACTTC. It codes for CASSWGGDRTYEQYF.

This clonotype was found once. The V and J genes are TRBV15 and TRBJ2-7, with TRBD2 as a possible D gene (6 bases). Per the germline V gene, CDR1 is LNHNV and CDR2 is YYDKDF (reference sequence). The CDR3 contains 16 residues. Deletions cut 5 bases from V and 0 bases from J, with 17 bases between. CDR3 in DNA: TGTGCCACCAGCCCCGTCACCCGGGGGAGCTCCTACGAGCAGTACTTC. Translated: CATSPVTRGSSYEQYF. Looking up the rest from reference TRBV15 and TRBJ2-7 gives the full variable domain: DAMVIQNPRYQVTQFGKPVTLSCSQTLNHNVMYWYQQKSSQAPKLLFHYYDKDFNNEADTPDNFQSRRPNTSFCFLDIRSPGLGDTAMYLCATSPVTRGSSYEQYFGPGTRLTVT.